These T cell receptor beta chains were read from a single sample in a study of T-cell reconstitution after alpha-beta-depleted transplantation in children. TCRdb re-called the PCR reads with MiXCR, one entry per CDR3 protein. Seen here are about 500,000 distinct CDR3 sequences, 30% to 35% observed once, and the top ten hold under 3%. This specimen was PBMCs from the stem cell graft donor, taken from the stem cell graft. These receptors came from a human donor who donated a stem cell graft to a child with aplastic anemia. Both conserved end residues are part of each CDR3. The D gene is left open where the match is weak. A row's size may be missing; if present it is once, few, many or a size class.

TRBJ1-3,NA,NA,TRBV7-2,CASSLASGAGNTIYF,TGTGCCAGCAGCTTAGCTTCAGGGGCAGGAAACACCATATATTTT
TRBJ1-2,NA,TRBD1,TRBV19,CASSLDRGASIDGYTF,TGTGCCAGTAGTCTAGACAGGGGGGCTTCAATAGATGGCTACACCTTC
TRBJ1-1,NA,TRBD1,TRBV20-1,CSRAGGYTEAFF,TGCAGCCGGGCAGGGGGCTATACTGAAGCTTTCTTT
TRBJ1-5,few,NA,TRBV12-3/TRBV12-4,CASSQQGNQPQHF,TGTGCCAGCAGCCAACAGGGAAATCAGCCCCAGCATTTT
TRBJ2-7,few,NA,TRBV29-1,CSVGRGEGPYEQYF,TGCAGCGTTGGACGGGGTGAAGGGCCCTACGAGCAGTACTTC
TRBJ2-1,few,NA,TRBV7-8,CASSPSVHEQFF,TGTGCCAGCAGCCCCTCCGTCCATGAGCAGTTCTTC
TRBJ2-4,few,TRBD2,TRBV5-5,CASSLRGDGNIQYF,TGTGCCAGCAGCCTTCGGGGGGATGGAAACATTCAGTACTTC
TRBJ2-1,few,NA,TRBV29-1,CSSRPMGSNEQFF,TGCAGCTCCAGGCCGATGGGGAGCAATGAGCAGTTCTTC
TRBJ1-4,few,NA,TRBV5-1,CASSGGPNEKLFF,TGCGCCAGCAGCGGGGGCCCTAATGAAAAACTGTTTTTT
TRBJ2-1,NA,TRBD2,TRBV12-3/TRBV12-4,CASSLGSSGRGNEQFF,TGTGCCAGCAGTTTAGGATCTAGCGGGAGGGGGAATGAGCAGTTCTTC
TRBJ2-3,few,TRBD1,TRBV29-1,CSAQGTGSTDTQYF,TGCAGCGCCCAAGGGACAGGTAGCACAGATACGCAGTATTTT
TRBJ2-1,NA,TRBD2,TRBV3-1,CASRLSGSNEQFF,TGTGCCAGCAGGCTTAGCGGGTCCAATGAGCAGTTCTTC
TRBJ2-1,few,NA,TRBV12-3/TRBV12-4,CASSPTGTRGRTRAFF,TGTGCCAGCAGCCCAACCGGGACAAGGGGGAGGACTAGAGCATTCTTC
TRBJ2-3,NA,TRBD2,TRBV4-3,CASSQAWGAGEHTDTQYF,TGCGCCAGCAGCCAAGCTTGGGGAGCGGGAGAGCACACAGATACGCAGTATTTT
TRBJ1-1,once,NA,TRBV4-2,CASSQGDIDTEAFF,TGTGCCAGCAGCCAGGGGGATATCGACACTGAAGCTTTCTTT
TRBJ1-6,few,TRBD1,TRBV30,CAWSSTGGPSPLHF,TGTGCCTGGAGTTCCACAGGGGGCCCTTCACCCCTCCACTTT
TRBJ2-4,NA,NA,TRBV5-1,CASNPGGAGNIQYF,TGCGCCAGCAACCCTGGGGGAGCGGGCAACATTCAGTACTTC
TRBJ1-5,few,NA,TRBV6-1,CASSPTVNQPQHF,TGTGCCAGCAGTCCGACGGTGAATCAGCCCCAGCATTTT